The T cell receptor beta chain under discussion was sequenced for a study of glioma-infiltrating T cells. Study-wide results and limits: Above-expected tissue-blood divergence occurred in all gliomas, most in low-grade ones. Only very few CDR3 sequences appeared in both tissue and blood.

Of note for this clonotype: The antigen is unknown.

Using RNA template, CDR3s of TCR alpha and beta were amplified with iRepertoire arm-PCR. Input was roughly 100-450 ng of tissue mRNA or PBMC total RNA. Each CDR3 protein gets one entry after TCRdb re-called the multiplex PCR reads with MiXCR. The sample comprises fewer than 55,000 distinct CDR3 sequences, about a fifth of which are singletons, and more than 5.5% rests with the top ten. V shed 4 bases and J shed 5 bases, with 15 bases lying between them. The CDR3 consists of 14 residues. The germline V gene encodes CDR1 WSHSY and CDR2 SAAADI. The genes are TRBV10-2 and TRBJ2-7; TRBD1 is a possible D gene (5 bases). The sequenced material came from glioma tissue, nonneoplastic brain tissue, or PBMCs (not recorded which). The sequence derives from a human donor with low-grade glioma or glioblastoma, undergoing nonglioma brain surgery, or in good health (not recorded which). CDR3 loop: CASSGAQGWDEQYF. The CDR3 DNA reads TGCGCCAGCAGTGGCGCGCAGGGATGGGACGAGCAGTACTTC.